The rows below give T cell receptor beta chains drawn from one sample of a study of CD8+CD57+ T cells in acquired aplastic anemia. TCRdb passed the reads through MiXCR, listing each CDR3 protein once. Of 200,000 to 250,000 distinct CDR3 sequences in the sample, roughly 35% were seen once. The sequenced sample consisted of sorted CD4+, CD8+, or CD8+CD57+ T cells (not recorded which) from PBMCs. The receptors derive from a human donor in good health, serving as a control. Both conserved end residues are part of each CDR3. The size of a clone is reported for some rows only, either as once, few or many, or as a class for expanded clones.

abundance | j_gene | v_gene | CDR3aa
many | TRBJ2-1 | TRBV20-1 | CSAEGQGADQFF
- | TRBJ1-5 | TRBV11-2 | CASSLRAGGNNQPQHF
- | TRBJ1-1 | TRBV15 | CATSRGGAMNTEAFF
many | TRBJ2-1 | TRBV2 | CASSEANVNEQFF
- | TRBJ2-7 | TRBV7-6 | CASSLAFRYEQYF
- | TRBJ2-1 | TRBV28 | CASSLRDSSYNEQFF
- | TRBJ2-3 | TRBV6-1 | CASSEAPGSPTDTQYF
many | TRBJ2-7 | TRBV2 | CASSEESPEQYF
- | TRBJ2-3 | TRBV20-1 | CSARRIAASADTQYF
many | TRBJ1-1 | TRBV6-1 | CASRKGPEAFF
few | TRBJ2-2 | TRBV7-2 | CASSKLGRGTGELFF
once | TRBJ1-1 | TRBV29-1 | CSVERYGTGRPDTEAFF
many | TRBJ1-2 | TRBV20-1 | CSARDEVFGYTF
many | TRBJ1-5 | TRBV19 | CASRGGGAFSNQPQHF
many | TRBJ1-1 | TRBV10-2 | CASSKLGVGNTEAFF
- | TRBJ2-2 | TRBV6-2/TRBV6-3 | CASSYPPPTSGRNTGELFF
- | TRBJ2-2 | TRBV30 | CAWSGVLGQRRTGELFF
- | TRBJ1-1 | TRBV3-1 | CASSQNTWGEQLAAFF
- | TRBJ2-3 | TRBV4-1 | CASSPIPGLWRADTQYF
few | TRBJ1-1 | TRBV7-9 | CASSLTEMNTEAFF
many | TRBJ2-1 | TRBV7-2 | CASNPQGRAEQFF
- | TRBJ2-5 | TRBV2 | CASSGTEYQETQYF
few | TRBJ1-1 | TRBV12-3/TRBV12-4 | CASVKLPGTGEAFF
many | TRBJ2-3 | TRBV25-1 | CASSEGGRTDTQYF
- | TRBJ2-1 | TRBV20-1 | CSALQGGFSWADEQFF
- | TRBJ1-2 | TRBV5-6 | CASSTGVYGYTF
many | TRBJ1-4 | TRBV2 | CAAQGRFEKLFF
few | TRBJ2-7 | TRBV2 | CASDTGTGGSYEQYF
- | TRBJ2-7 | TRBV20-1 | CSARWDRANYEQYF
many | TRBJ2-7 | TRBV2 | CASQLYEQYF
- | TRBJ1-2 | TRBV30 | CAWRTGEVYTF
- | TRBJ1-1 | TRBV7-9 | CASRQQGEDTEAFF
- | TRBJ1-1 | TRBV6-6 | CASSYSQVSTYAFF
- | TRBJ1-5 | TRBV6-1 | CASSEGTTAANQPQHF
many | TRBJ2-5 | TRBV20-1 | CSAGGLAGTIQETQYF
many | TRBJ2-1 | TRBV24-1 | CATSDWGGSEQFF
- | TRBJ1-2 | TRBV7-9 | CASSLGGYGYTF
- | TRBJ2-2 | TRBV27 | CASSFVRGGGELFF
many | TRBJ1-2 | TRBV19 | CASSIAGVPGYTF
many | TRBJ1-2 | TRBV2 | CASSESGTGGDGYTF
- | TRBJ2-5 | TRBV2 | CASSGRLGSREMRETQYF
- | TRBJ1-1 | TRBV2 | CASSDARTRNTEAFF
few | TRBJ2-5 | TRBV5-1 | CASRQGGAETQYF
once | TRBJ2-4 | TRBV7-9 | CASSPGQGRDIQYF
few | TRBJ2-1 | TRBV19 | CASNIGQYNEQFF
- | TRBJ2-2 | TRBV3-1 | CASSQVTGSTGELFF
few | TRBJ2-4 | TRBV12-3/TRBV12-4 | CASSYKNIQYF
many | TRBJ1-4 | TRBV19 | CASSIWFNEKLFF
many | TRBJ2-5 | TRBV2 | CASSVPSNRQETQYF
many | TRBJ1-5 | TRBV9 | CASSPGLSNQPQHF
- | TRBJ2-6 | TRBV11-2 | CASSSDGSGANVLTF
many | TRBJ2-7 | TRBV20-1 | CSARDRGPLSDEQYF
many | TRBJ1-5 | TRBV12-3/TRBV12-4 | CASSQRTGSYGNQPQHF
- | TRBJ2-1 | TRBV19 | CASQLRGAVYNEQFF
- | TRBJ1-1 | TRBV7-3 | CASSLDGMNTGAFF
- | TRBJ1-2 | TRBV10-3 | CAISERGDQYGYTF
- | TRBJ2-7 | TRBV3-1 | CASSRTGEFYEQYF
- | TRBJ2-1 | TRBV10-3 | CAISEGGLSYNEQFF
many | TRBJ1-4 | TRBV2 | CASRGEGGEKLFF
many | TRBJ2-5 | TRBV7-3 | CASSLNGHQETQYF